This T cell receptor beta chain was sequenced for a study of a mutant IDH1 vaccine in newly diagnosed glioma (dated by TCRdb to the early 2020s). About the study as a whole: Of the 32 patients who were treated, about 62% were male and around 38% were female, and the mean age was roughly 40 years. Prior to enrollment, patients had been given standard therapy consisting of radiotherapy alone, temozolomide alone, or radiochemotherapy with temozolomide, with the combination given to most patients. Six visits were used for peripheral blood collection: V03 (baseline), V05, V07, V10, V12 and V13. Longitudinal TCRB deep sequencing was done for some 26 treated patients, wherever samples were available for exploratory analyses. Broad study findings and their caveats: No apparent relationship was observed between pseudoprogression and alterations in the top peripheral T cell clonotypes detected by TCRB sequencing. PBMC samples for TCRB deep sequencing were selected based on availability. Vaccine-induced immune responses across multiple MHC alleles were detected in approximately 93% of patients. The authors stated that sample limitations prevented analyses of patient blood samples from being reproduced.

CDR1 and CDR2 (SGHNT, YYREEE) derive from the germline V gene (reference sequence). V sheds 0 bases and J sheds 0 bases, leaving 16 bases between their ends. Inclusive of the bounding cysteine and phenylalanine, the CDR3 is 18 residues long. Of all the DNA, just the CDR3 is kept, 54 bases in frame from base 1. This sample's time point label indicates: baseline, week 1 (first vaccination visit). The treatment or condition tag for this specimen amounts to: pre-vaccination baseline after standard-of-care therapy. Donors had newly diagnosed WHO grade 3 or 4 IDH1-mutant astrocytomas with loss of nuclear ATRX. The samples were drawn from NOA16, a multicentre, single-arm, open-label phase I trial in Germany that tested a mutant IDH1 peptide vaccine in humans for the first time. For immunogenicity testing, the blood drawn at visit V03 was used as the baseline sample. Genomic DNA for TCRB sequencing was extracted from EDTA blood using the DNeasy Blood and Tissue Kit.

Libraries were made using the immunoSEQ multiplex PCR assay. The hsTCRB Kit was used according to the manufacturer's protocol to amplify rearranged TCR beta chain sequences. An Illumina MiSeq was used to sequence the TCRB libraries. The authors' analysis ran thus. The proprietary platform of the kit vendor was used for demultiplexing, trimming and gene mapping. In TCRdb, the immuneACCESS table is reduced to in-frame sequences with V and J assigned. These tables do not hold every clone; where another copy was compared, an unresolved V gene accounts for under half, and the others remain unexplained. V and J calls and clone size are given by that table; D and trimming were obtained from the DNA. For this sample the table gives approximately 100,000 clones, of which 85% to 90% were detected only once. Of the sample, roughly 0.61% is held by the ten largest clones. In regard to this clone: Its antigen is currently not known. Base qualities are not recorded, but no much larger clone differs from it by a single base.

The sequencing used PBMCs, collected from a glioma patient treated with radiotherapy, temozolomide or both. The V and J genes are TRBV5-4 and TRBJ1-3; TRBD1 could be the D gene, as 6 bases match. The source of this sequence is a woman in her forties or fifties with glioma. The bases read TGTGCCAGCAGCTTGGGCCTCTTGGGGGCCAACTCTGGAAACACCATATATTTT. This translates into CASSLGLLGANSGNTIYF.